The 15 T cell receptor beta chains in this list originate from one sample, sequenced in a study of cytomegalovirus exposure and HLA in healthy donors. Use of 60 Vbeta and 13 Jbeta primers characterized the PCR. Assay used: immunoSEQ multiplex PCR; TCRdb lists only in-frame clones, some missing. The sample includes roughly 100,000 clones, roughly three quarters of them seen just once. The sequencing input was PBMCs. The receptors originated from a man aged 50-60 years in good health and CMV-seropositive.

The chain is built from TRBV7-9 and TRBJ2-7; TRBD1 aligns across 7 bases. Germline loops: CDR1 SEHNR, CDR2 FQNEAQ (reference sequence). This CDR3 is 14 amino acids long. V dropped 6 bases and J dropped 2; count of bases not matched to a gene: 7. CDR3: CASRHGTAAYEQYF. CDR3 sequence (DNA): TGTGCCAGCAGACACGGGACAGCAGCCTACGAGCAGTACTTC. Supplemented by reference TRBV7-9 and TRBJ2-7, the full variable domain reads DTGVSQNPRHKITKRGQNVTFRCDPISEHNRLYWYRQTLGQGPEFLTYFQNEAQLEKSRLLSDRFSAERPKGSFSTLEIQRTEQGDSAMYLCASRHGTAAYEQYFGPGTRLTVT.

This chain links TRBV29-1 with TRBJ2-7, with D tentatively TRBD2 (7 bases). With 6 bases removed from V and 5 bases from J, the gap between germline ends came to 17 bases. Germline loops: CDR1 SQVTM, CDR2 ANQGSEA. The CDR3 is 13 amino acids. The CDR3 loop reads CSVRGGAGHEQYF. DNA of the CDR3: TGCAGCGTGAGGGGGGGCGCGGGGCACGAGCAGTACTTC.

The rearrangement joins TRBV30 to TRBJ2-1, with 13 bases aligning to TRBD2. CDR1 and CDR2 from the germline V gene are GTSNPN and SVGIG (reference sequence). The CDR3 is 12 residues long. V was pared by 2 bases and J by 15 bases, with 4 bases of the junction left unmatched. The CDR3 DNA reads TGTGCCTGGAGTTTAGGACTAGCGGGAGTGTTCTTC. This encodes CAWSLGLAGVFF.

This clone was observed once. The J gene is TRBJ1-4, the V gene TRBV15; 7 bases align to TRBD1. Unmatched junction bases numbered 10, after V lost 5 bases and J lost 4 bases. The CDR3 is 16 amino acids. From germline, CDR1 is LNHNV and CDR2 YYDKDF (reference sequence). The CDR3 sequence is CATSSTTGAYNEKLFF. DNA for the CDR3: TGTGCCACCAGCTCAACTACAGGGGCCTATAATGAAAAACTGTTTTTT. Based on the CDR3 plus reference TRBV15 and TRBJ1-4, the full variable domain is DAMVIQNPRYQVTQFGKPVTLSCSQTLNHNVMYWYQQKSSQAPKLLFHYYDKDFNNEADTPDNFQSRRPNTSFCFLDIRSPGLGDTAMYLCATSSTTGAYNEKLFFGSGTQLSVL.

In nucleotides, the CDR3 is TGTGCCTGGAGTGTATCGGGCGGGGGCAATGAGCAGTTCTTC. The encoded protein is CAWSVSGGGNEQFF. V gene TRBV30 combines with J gene TRBJ2-1; 7 nucleotides line up with TRBD2. Germline V gives CDR1 GTSNPN, CDR2 SVGIG (reference sequence). V lost 0 bases to trimming and J lost 6 bases; unmatched junction nucleotides: 5. The CDR3 has 14 residues.

This sequence joins TRBV7-9 and TRBJ2-1; 10 nucleotides line up with TRBD1. There are 17 residues in the CDR3. Germline-derived CDR1 and CDR2 are SEHNR and FQNEAQ (reference sequence). The junction had 8 bases not matched to a gene; V was cut back by 5 bases and J by 1 base. CDR3 sequence: CASSRDRGISSYNEQFF. CDR3 sequence (DNA): TGTGCCAGCAGCCGGGACAGGGGTATTAGTTCCTACAATGAGCAGTTCTTC. Together with reference TRBV7-9 and TRBJ2-1, the CDR3 gives the full variable domain: DTGVSQNPRHKITKRGQNVTFRCDPISEHNRLYWYRQTLGQGPEFLTYFQNEAQLEKSRLLSDRFSAERPKGSFSTLEIQRTEQGDSAMYLCASSRDRGISSYNEQFFGPGTRLTVL.

Concerning this clone: One end of the junction does not line up with germline, which may come from a read error. V usage is TRBV7-9 and J usage is TRBJ2-2; TRBD2 matches at 9 bases. CDR3 length: 19 amino acids. Germline-derived CDR1 and CDR2 are SEHNR and FQNEAQ (reference sequence). The DNA for the CDR3 is TGTTCCAGCAGCTTAGTCCTTGGGATAGCGGGAGTTGGAACCGGGGAGCTGTTTTTT. Protein product: CSSSLVLGIAGVGTGELFF.

This clone was seen a few times. The chain employs TRBV2 and TRBJ1-5, with D possibly TRBD1 on 5 matching bases. This CDR3 contains 14 residues. Per the germline V gene, CDR1 is SNHLY and CDR2 is FYNNEI. Between the trimmed V and J ends, which lost 5 bases and 6 bases, there was a span of 14 bases. The CDR3 reads CASSWDGRGQPQHF. The CDR3 coding sequence is TGTGCCAGCAGTTGGGACGGGAGGGGTCAGCCCCAGCATTTT.

This clone was found once. The V gene is TRBV7-9, the J gene TRBJ2-3; D possibly corresponds to TRBD2 (6 bases). Trimming stripped 4 bases from V and 5 bases from J, with 22 bases between. There are 17 residues in the CDR3. From germline, CDR1 is SEHNR and CDR2 FQNEAQ (reference sequence). This CDR3 reads CASSSTRDSRQGDTQYF. The CDR3, as DNA: TGTGCCAGCAGCTCCACCCGGGACTCCCGGCAGGGAGATACGCAGTATTTT. Filled out from reference TRBV7-9 and TRBJ2-3, the complete variable domain reads DTGVSQNPRHKITKRGQNVTFRCDPISEHNRLYWYRQTLGQGPEFLTYFQNEAQLEKSRLLSDRFSAERPKGSFSTLEIQRTEQGDSAMYLCASSSTRDSRQGDTQYFGPGTRLTVL.

This chain links TRBV15 with TRBJ1-2, with 7 bases aligning to TRBD1. Trimming at V came to 3 bases and at J to 4 bases, leaving 8 bases not matched to a gene. This CDR3 has 15 amino acids. Germline CDR1 is LNHNV and CDR2 is YYDKDF (reference sequence). CDR3 coding DNA: TGTGCCACCAGCAGTCCCTCGGACAGGTCCTATGGCTACACCTTC. Protein: CATSSPSDRSYGYTF.

The chain uses TRBV7-3 and TRBJ2-1; TRBD1 aligns across 8 bases. CDR3 length: 17 residues. Trimming took 1 base from V and 8 from J; bases not matched to a gene: 13. CDR1 and CDR2 (germline): SGHTA, FQGTGA. The CDR3 DNA is TGTGCCAGCAGCTTAATGGCCCCCGGGACAGGAGGGGATGAGCAGTTCTTC. It yields the protein CASSLMAPGTGGDEQFF.

This clone turned up a few times. In nucleotides, the CDR3 is TGTGCCAGCAGCTTTGGACTAGCGGGAACCGGGGAGCTGTTTTTT. Encoded protein: CASSFGLAGTGELFF. The chain carries TRBV13 and TRBJ2-2, with TRBD2 identical over 12 bases. In germline, CDR1 is PRHDT, CDR2 FYEKMQ (reference sequence). V lost 3 bases and J lost 5; bases outside the gene matches: 1. The CDR3 spans 15 residues.

A single count supports this clone. This chain links TRBV10-2 with TRBJ1-2, with unresolved D. CDR3 size: 15 residues. Trimming shortened V by 8 bases and J by 5 bases, and 21 bases separated the two germline ends. Germline V gene data show CDR1 as WSHSY and CDR2 as SAAADI. DNA of the CDR3: TGCGCCAGCGGGGAGCAGTCTGGTGTTTGGTATGGCTACACCTTC. It specifies CASGEQSGVWYGYTF.

This chain uses TRBV10-3 with TRBJ1-3, with a tentative D call TRBD1 (5 bases). The CDR3 is made up of 13 amino acids. Germline loops: CDR1 ENHRY, CDR2 SYGVKD. Trimming took 11 bases from V and 1 from J, leaving 12 bases between them. The CDR3 sequence: CAVRQPSGNTIYF. CDR3 coding DNA: TGTGCCGTACGACAGCCGTCTGGAAACACCATATATTTT.

This clone has only one observation. The V and J genes are TRBV15 and TRBJ2-5; 11 nucleotides match TRBD2. In germline, CDR1 is LNHNV, CDR2 YYDKDF (reference sequence). Trimming cost V 8 bases and J 1 base; bases outside gene matches: 12. CDR3 size: 17 residues. CDR3 coding DNA: TGTGCCACCGGCCGGCCCGGGACTAGCGGTCTCCAAGAGACCCAGTACTTC. This translates into CATGRPGTSGLQETQYF.